The 9 T cell receptor beta chains listed next were all sequenced from one sample in a study of CD8 T cells in Susac syndrome. The authors reverse transcribed 0.5 to 1 ug RNA with random hexamers. One entry per CDR3 protein, called by TCRdb with MiXCR from the immunoSEQ multiplex PCR reads. The repertoire holds tens of thousands of distinct CDR3 sequences, with around 96% as singletons. The sample comprised CD8+ T cells from PBMCs. Source of these receptors: a human donor with Susac syndrome.

The rearrangement joins TRBV4-3 to TRBJ1-2; 7 bases are shared with TRBD1. This CDR3 has 14 amino acids. The trim removed 1 base at V and 4 bases at J, leaving 3 bases unmatched. Per germline, CDR1 LGHNA and CDR2 YSLEER. The CDR3 DNA sequence: TGCGCCAGCAGCCAAGCGGGGGACAGCTATGGCTACACCTTC. Protein: CASSQAGDSYGYTF.

This clonotype has a handful of counts. V usage is TRBV7-8 and J usage is TRBJ2-1; the D is unclear. CDR1 and CDR2 from the germline V gene are SGHVS and FQNEAQ. Trimming took off 4 bases at V and 5 bases at J, with 9 bases between the two ends. The CDR3 contains 13 residues. The CDR3, as DNA: TGTGCCAGCAGCTCCCCTGACCACAATGAGCAGTTCTTC. Its protein is CASSSPDHNEQFF.

V gene TRBV5-6 combines with J gene TRBJ2-2, with D perhaps assigned TRBD1 or TRBD2 (6 bases each). The CDR3 is 17 amino acids. V was trimmed by 0 bases and J by 5 bases, leaving 17 bases between them. Germline lookup yields CDR1 SGHDT and CDR2 YYEEEE. The CDR3 nucleotides read TGTGCCAGCAGCTTGGGCCCTCCGGGGGCGCGGACCGGGGAGCTGTTTTTT. It codes for CASSLGPPGARTGELFF.

The V gene is TRBV5-1, the J gene TRBJ1-1, with 7 bases fitting TRBD1. This CDR3 is built from 16 residues. Germline lookup yields CDR1 SGHRS and CDR2 YFSETQ. V trimming: 0 bases; J trimming: 1 base; junction bases outside the gene matches: 6. The CDR3: CASSLEGTAENTEAFF. In nucleotides, the CDR3 is TGCGCCAGCAGCTTGGAAGGGACAGCAGAGAACACTGAAGCTTTCTTT.

The chain uses TRBV30 and TRBJ1-1; D perhaps matches TRBD1 (5 bases). The length of the CDR3 is 13 residues. The germline CDR1 and CDR2 sequences are GTSNPN and SVGIG (reference sequence). Trimming stripped 2 bases from V and 1 base from J, with 8 bases between. The CDR3: CAWSTTGNTEAFF. CDR3 nucleotides: TGTGCCTGGAGTACAACAGGGAACACTGAAGCTTTCTTT. Full variable domain (remainder filled in from reference TRBV30 and TRBJ1-1): SQTIHQWPATLVQPVGSPLSLECTVEGTSNPNLYWYRQAAGRGLQLLFYSVGIGQISSEVPQNLSASRPQDRQFILSSKKLLLSDSGFYLCAWSTTGNTEAFFGQGTRLTVV.

The chain recombines TRBV27 with TRBJ1-2; TRBD1 matches 9 bases. Germline CDR1 reads MNHEY; CDR2 reads SMNVEV (reference sequence). J gave up 6 bases and V 4 bases, and 9 bases lay outside the gene matches. The CDR3 is 15 amino acids. The DNA for the CDR3 is TGTGCCAGCAGTTATAGGGACAGGGATCCTAATGGCTACACCTTC. It encodes CASSYRDRDPNGYTF.

The chain links TRBV2 to TRBJ2-1; D is undetermined. V was trimmed by 6 bases and J by 4 bases, leaving 4 bases between them. CDR3 length: 11 amino acids. Germline-derived CDR1 and CDR2 are SNHLY and FYNNEI. CDR3 region: CASRGYNEQFF. CDR3 nucleotide sequence: TGTGCCAGCAGGGGTTACAATGAGCAGTTCTTC.

This clonotype was seen a few times. The chain is built from TRBV14 and TRBJ1-2; unclear D gene. CDR1 SGHDN and CDR2 FVKESK come from the germline V gene. Deletions cut 3 bases from V and 4 bases from J, with 3 bases between. CDR3 length equals 11 residues. The CDR3 bases are TGTGCCAGCAGCCATGGCTATGGCTACACCTTC. Translating it yields CASSHGYGYTF. Combining the CDR3 with reference TRBV14 and TRBJ1-2 gives the whole variable domain EAGVTQFPSHSVIEKGQTVTLRCDPISGHDNLYWYRRVMGKEIKFLLHFVKESKQDESGMPNNRFLAERTGGTYSTLKVQPAELEDSGVYFCASSHGYGYTFGSGTRLTVV.

The chain has TRBV7-2 and TRBJ1-2; TRBD1 matches 9 bases. Germline CDR1 and CDR2: SGHTA and FQGNSA. After removal of 5 bases from V and 5 bases from J, the junction contained 9 bases not matched to a gene. The CDR3 sequence is 15 residues long. CDR3 amino acids: CASSPSQGARYGYTF. The CDR3 coding sequence is TGTGCCAGCAGCCCCTCACAGGGGGCAAGGTATGGCTACACCTTC. Full variable domain (missing parts from reference TRBV7-2 and TRBJ1-2): GAGVSQSPSNKVTEKGKDVELRCDPISGHTALYWYRQSLGQGLEFLIYFQGNSAPDKSGLPSDRFSAERTGGSVSTLTIQRTQQEDSAVYLCASSPSQGARYGYTFGSGTRLTVV.